The 3 T cell receptor beta chains in this list originate from one sample, sequenced in a study of blood T cell repertoires in COVID-19. Here immunoSEQ multiplex PCR was the method, and the copy in TCRdb shows in-frame clones only, minus some. The profile shows under 35,000 clones, 65% to 90% of them singletons. The specimen sequenced was peripheral blood. The receptors derive from a woman aged 55-75 years with active COVID-19.

The rearrangement joins TRBV11-2 to TRBJ1-1, with D uncertain. The germline V gene encodes CDR1 SGHAT and CDR2 FQNNGV. Trimming pared 2 bases from V and 3 bases from J, leaving 4 bases between. The CDR3 is made up of 12 amino acids. CDR3 DNA: TGTGCCAGCAGCTTACGGGACACTGAAGCTTTCTTT. This codes for CASSLRDTEAFF.

Comments on this clone: This same CDR3 is encoded by further DNA sequences in the sample. The chain carries TRBV5-1 and TRBJ1-6, with 7 bases fitting TRBD1. In germline, CDR1 is SGHRS, CDR2 YFSETQ. This CDR3 spans 14 amino acids. The V segment lost 4 bases and the J segment 7 bases; nucleotides outside the gene matches: 5. The CDR3 protein is CASSRTGDNSPLHF. The CDR3 DNA reads TGCGCCAGCAGCCGGACAGGAGACAATTCACCCCTCCACTTT.

The chain has TRBV19 and TRBJ2-1; 8 nucleotides match TRBD2. Germline-derived CDR1 and CDR2 are LNHDA and SQIVND (reference sequence). The CDR3 runs to 15 residues. V was clipped by 10 bases and J by 7 bases; unmatched bases: 15. CDR3 bases: TGTGCCACCAGCAGCACCGGGGGGGCCGGTAATGAGCAGTTCTTC. This encodes CATSSTGGAGNEQFF.